This T cell receptor (beta chain) came from a study of T cell repertoires in cytomegalovirus infection. V shed 4 bases and J shed 2 bases, with 14 bases lying between them. The CDR3 loop spans 14 amino acids. Germline CDR1 is DFQATT and CDR2 is SNEGSKA (reference sequence). TCRdb called the reads again in MiXCR, with one record for every CDR3 protein. The sample yields around 500,000 distinct CDR3 sequences, approximately 46% seen once. On this clonotype: Antigen specificity is unknown.

This rearrangement joins TRBV20-1 to TRBJ1-1; D is unresolved. The material was cultured PBMCs, obtained from culture after CMV antigen stimulation. The source is a human donor in good health (CMV status not recorded). Some clones in this sample may be carry-over from other donors' samples. The CDR3 reads CSATRSAENTEAFF. In DNA, the CDR3 is TGCAGTGCTACTCGTTCGGCAGAAAACACTGAAGCTTTCTTT.